This T cell receptor (beta chain) was recovered during a study of CD8+CD57+ T cells in acquired aplastic anemia. Study as a whole: Sorted CD4+ and CD8+ cell DNA averaged approximately 3.4 ug.

Concerning this clonotype itself: Its antigen is unknown.

Trimming cost V 0 bases and J 3 bases, with 6 bases left between them. Per germline, CDR1 DFQATT and CDR2 SNEGSKA (reference sequence). The CDR3 runs to 12 residues. Flow cytometry had shown expanded CD8+CD57+ cells in the patients chosen for sequencing. Researchers used genomic DNA as the template to profile TCR beta VDJ and CDR3. One entry per CDR3 protein results from TCRdb running MiXCR on the reads. Of 220,000 or so distinct CDR3 sequences listed, 55% to 65% were seen once; the top ten hold roughly 62%. Whole-study findings and limits: Patients and controls turned out to have 25 to 30 CD8+ CDR3 sequences in common.

This TCR came from a human donor with aplastic anemia. The specimen was sorted CD4+, CD8+, or CD8+CD57+ T cells (not recorded which) from PBMCs. The chain has TRBV20-1 and TRBJ2-7, with D possibly matching TRBD2 (5 bases). DNA for the CDR3: TGCAGTGCTAGAGAAGGACTCTACGAGCAGTACTTC. It yields the protein CSAREGLYEQYF.